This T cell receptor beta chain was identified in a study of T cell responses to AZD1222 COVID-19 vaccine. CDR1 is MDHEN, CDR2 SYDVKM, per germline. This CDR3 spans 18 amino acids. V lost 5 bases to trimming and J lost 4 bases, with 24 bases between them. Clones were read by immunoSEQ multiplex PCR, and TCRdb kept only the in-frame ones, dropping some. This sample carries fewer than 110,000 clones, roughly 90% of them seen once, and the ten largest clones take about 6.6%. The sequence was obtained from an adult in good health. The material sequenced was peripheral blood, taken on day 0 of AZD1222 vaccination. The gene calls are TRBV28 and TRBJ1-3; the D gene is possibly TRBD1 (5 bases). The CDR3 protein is CASSLISVGQGAGNTIYF. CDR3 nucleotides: TGTGCCAGCAGTCTTATATCGGTGGGGCAGGGTGCAGGAAACACCATATATTTT.